A single sample gave rise to the 22 T cell receptor beta chains below, sequenced in a study of blood T cell repertoires in COVID-19. Only in-frame clones appear in the TCRdb table, and some are missing; sequencing was by immunoSEQ multiplex PCR. The data hold some 67,000 clones, with 88% observed a single time. The sample taken for sequencing was peripheral blood. These receptors were obtained from a woman aged 60 to 75 with acute or convalescent COVID-19.

The rearrangement joins TRBV5-4 to TRBJ1-1; 12 nucleotides match TRBD1. Trimming took 4 bases from V and 1 from J; bases not matched to a gene: 8. The CDR3 extends over 17 amino acids. Germline loops: CDR1 SGHNT, CDR2 YYREEE (reference sequence). This chain's CDR3 is CASSRGGQGAGNTEAFF. The DNA for the CDR3 is TGTGCCAGCAGCCGAGGGGGACAGGGGGCAGGGAACACTGAAGCTTTCTTT.

The chain employs TRBV7-8 and TRBJ2-2; 7 nucleotides line up with TRBD1. Looked up from germline, CDR1 is SGHVS and CDR2 is FQNEAQ. V lost 8 bases to trimming and J lost 2 bases; unmatched junction nucleotides: 5. The CDR3 loop spans 14 amino acids. As DNA, the CDR3 is TGTGCCAGCGTGACAGGGATAAACACCGGGGAGCTGTTTTTT. Amino acid sequence: CASVTGINTGELFF.

CDR3 sequence reads: CAIGWRESTDTQYF. The CDR3 coding sequence is TGTGCCATTGGGTGGCGGGAGTCCACAGATACGCAGTATTTT. The chain has TRBV7-9 and TRBJ2-3; 7 bases map to TRBD2. The CDR3 consists of 14 residues. Losses at the gene ends were 10 bases for V and 2 bases for J; bases not matched to a gene: 9. Germline V gene sequence: CDR1 SEHNR, CDR2 FQNEAQ (reference sequence). The full variable domain, in which reference TRBV7-9 and TRBJ2-3 provide the parts outside the CDR3, is DTGVSQNPRHKITKRGQNVTFRCDPISEHNRLYWYRQTLGQGPEFLTYFQNEAQLEKSRLLSDRFSAERPKGSFSTLEIQRTEQGDSAMYLCAIGWRESTDTQYFGPGTRLTVL.

This chain joins TRBV12-3 or TRBV12-4 and TRBJ2-1, with D tentatively TRBD1 (6 bases). This CDR3 is 13 amino acids long. Trimming shortened V by 4 bases and J by 9 bases, and 13 bases separated the two germline ends. The CDR3 is CASSSSIGGEQFF. The CDR3 nucleotides are TGTGCCAGCAGTTCAAGCATAGGGGGTGAGCAGTTCTTC.

This rearrangement joins TRBV28 to TRBJ1-2; 7 positions agree with TRBD1. With V trimmed by 7 bases and J by 4 bases, 15 bases remained unmatched. The CDR3 covers 16 residues. Per germline, CDR1 MDHEN and CDR2 SYDVKM. CDR3 sequence (DNA): TGTGCCAGCACCGGCGGCGGTCAGGGGGTTAGCTATGGCTACACCTTC. Its translation is CASTGGGQGVSYGYTF.

The chain has TRBV6-2 or TRBV6-3 and TRBJ2-3, with D perhaps given as TRBD1 or TRBD2 (5 bases each). The CDR3 contains 15 residues. Trimming took 4 bases from V and 5 from J, leaving 16 bases between them. Germline V gene lookup returns CDR1 MNHEY and CDR2 SVGEGT. CDR3: CASSSSGPPKDTQYF. The CDR3, as DNA: TGTGCCAGCAGTTCCTCGGGGCCGCCAAAAGATACGCAGTATTTT.

J is TRBJ1-1 and V is TRBV12-5; no clear D. The V end lost 8 bases, the J end lost 3 bases, and 19 bases lay between the germline ends. From germline, CDR1 is LGHNT and CDR2 FRNRAP. This CDR3 has 15 amino acids. Here the CDR3 reads CASSEDRWRDTEAFF. DNA of the CDR3: TGTGCTAGTTCTGAAGACCGATGGAGGGACACTGAAGCTTTCTTT.

CDR3: CATRTSGAETQYF. CDR3 nucleotide sequence: TGTGCCACCCGGACTAGCGGGGCTGAGACCCAGTACTTC. This rearrangement joins TRBV5-4 to TRBJ2-5, with 12 bases lining up with TRBD2. With 9 bases clipped from V and 5 bases from J, the junction kept 5 bases outside the gene matches. Per the germline V gene, CDR1 is SGHNT and CDR2 is YYREEE (reference sequence). This CDR3 is 13 amino acids long.

The chain is built from TRBV6-5 and TRBJ1-2, with TRBD1 identical over 9 bases. Germline loops: CDR1 MNHEY, CDR2 SVGAGI. Trimming at V came to 8 bases and at J to 6 bases, leaving 7 bases not matched to a gene. The CDR3 is 13 residues long. CDR3 protein: CASAGQGLNGYTF. The DNA of the CDR3 is TGTGCCAGCGCCGGACAGGGGTTAAATGGCTACACCTTC.

The chain is built from TRBV2 and TRBJ2-3, with a weak D call TRBD1 (6 bases). V was pared by 4 bases and J by 2 bases, with 10 bases between. The CDR3 spans 14 residues. The germline gives CDR1 SNHLY, CDR2 FYNNEI. CDR3 DNA: TGTGCCAGCAGTGCCGGGGACAACACAGATACGCAGTATTTT. Translating gives CASSAGDNTDTQYF.

The chain links TRBV3-1 (or the pseudogene TRBV3-2) to TRBJ1-2; 8 nucleotides align to TRBD1. The CDR3 extends over 14 amino acids. The germline CDR1 and CDR2 sequences are LGHDT and YNNKEL (reference sequence). With V trimmed by 4 bases and J by 8 bases, 9 bases remained unmatched. The CDR3 loop is CASSPHGQGGGYTF. In DNA, the CDR3 is TGTGCCAGCAGCCCTCATGGACAGGGTGGAGGCTACACCTTC.

The rearrangement links TRBV19 to TRBJ1-1; 9 nucleotides match TRBD1. Per germline, CDR1 LNHDA and CDR2 SQIVND (reference sequence). V trimming: 5 bases; J trimming: 2 bases; junction bases outside the gene matches: 12. The CDR3 runs to 17 residues. CDR3 in DNA: TGTGCCAGTAGTCTCGTCGGACAGGGGACCTTAAACACTGAAGCTTTCTTT. It is translated as CASSLVGQGTLNTEAFF.

In this sample, this clone turned up once. V is TRBV6-2 or TRBV6-3 and J is TRBJ2-7; D might be TRBD2 (6 bases). The V end was cut by 6 bases, the J end by 3 bases, with 12 bases between. The CDR3 sequence is 13 residues long. Germline CDR1 MNHEY, CDR2 SVGEGT. This chain's CDR3 is CASSRLGYYEQYV. The DNA of the CDR3 is TGTGCCAGCAGCAGACTAGGATACTACGAGCAGTACGTC.

The chain uses TRBV25-1 and TRBJ1-2; D is unclear. This CDR3 spans 15 amino acids. Germline CDR1 and CDR2: MGHDK and SYGVNS. With 4 bases removed from V and 2 bases from J, the gap between germline ends came to 14 bases. The CDR3 region has the DNA TGTGCCAGCAGTGTACTCGCGGGGTCGAACTATGGCTACACCTTC. Translated: CASSVLAGSNYGYTF.

The chain recombines TRBV3-1 (or the pseudogene TRBV3-2) with TRBJ1-1, with 7 bases matching TRBD1. Trimming removed 2 bases from V and 8 bases from J; junction bases left unmatched: 2. Germline V gene lookup returns CDR1 LGHDT and CDR2 YNNKEL (reference sequence). The CDR3 loop spans 12 amino acids. The CDR3: CASSQRDSEAFF. The CDR3 bases are TGTGCCAGCAGCCAACGGGACAGCGAAGCTTTCTTT.

The V gene is TRBV19, the J gene TRBJ2-2; D unresolved. The V and J ends lost 3 bases and 5 bases respectively, with 7 bases between them. The CDR3 length is 13 residues. The germline CDR1 and CDR2 sequences are LNHDA and SQIVND (reference sequence). Here the CDR3 DNA reads TGTGCCAGTAGTATTGACGGGACCGGGGAGCTGTTTTTT. This translates into CASSIDGTGELFF. Full variable domain (rest looked up from reference TRBV19 and TRBJ2-2): DGGITQSPKYLFRKEGQNVTLSCEQNLNHDAMYWYRQDPGQGLRLIYYSQIVNDFQKGDIAEGYSVSREKKESFPLTVTSAQKNPTAFYLCASSIDGTGELFFGEGSRLTVL.

This clone showed up just once. The V call is TRBV6-2 or TRBV6-3, the J call TRBJ2-1, with D perhaps TRBD2 (6 bases). Germline V CDR1 and CDR2: MNHEY, SVGEGT. The CDR3 is made up of 15 amino acids. The germline V and J ends were trimmed by 2 bases and 4 bases, with 12 bases remaining between them. DNA for the CDR3: TGTGCCAGCAGTTACGCGGGACCGATATACAATGAGCAGTTCTTC. Translating gives CASSYAGPIYNEQFF.

The chain joins TRBV15 to TRBJ1-2; 7 bases map to TRBD1. V lost 3 bases to trimming and J lost 2 bases; unmatched junction nucleotides: 9. This CDR3 is built from 16 residues. The germline V gene has CDR1 LNHNV and CDR2 YYDKDF (reference sequence). CDR3 amino acids: CATSSFGTVGNYGYTF. DNA for the CDR3: TGTGCCACCAGCAGCTTTGGGACAGTAGGGAACTATGGCTACACCTTC.

This clone came up a few times. The V and J genes are TRBV11-2 and TRBJ2-3; possibly TRBD1 for D (6 bases). Germline CDR1 and CDR2: SGHAT and FQNNGV. Trimming took off 2 bases at V and 0 bases at J, with 12 bases between the two ends. The CDR3 spans 16 residues. The CDR3 DNA is TGTGCCAGCAGCTTATATGGGACACGCAGCACAGATACGCAGTATTTT. It codes for CASSLYGTRSTDTQYF.

The chain combines TRBV7-2 with TRBJ1-6, with unresolved D. The V gene lost 1 base and the J gene lost 0 bases, with 10 bases spanning the gap. This CDR3 is built from 17 residues. Germline V gives CDR1 SGHTA, CDR2 FQGNSA. The CDR3 spells CASSLGGSGSYNSPLHF. CDR3 in DNA: TGTGCCAGCAGCTTAGGAGGGTCAGGCTCCTATAATTCACCCCTCCACTTT.

The chain is built from TRBV5-6 and TRBJ1-2; D call uncertain. Germline V lookup: CDR1 SGHDT, CDR2 YYEEEE. Trimming removed 4 bases at V and 3 bases at J, with 13 bases between. The CDR3 has 14 residues. The CDR3 region is CASSPWEAYYGYTF. As DNA, the CDR3 is TGTGCCAGCAGCCCTTGGGAGGCCTACTATGGCTACACCTTC.

V is TRBV4-3 and J is TRBJ2-3, with D uncertain. The CDR3 is 15 residues long. CDR1 is LGHNA and CDR2 is YSLEER in the germline V gene. With 3 bases removed from V and 0 bases from J, the gap between germline ends came to 10 bases. The DNA of the CDR3 is TGCGCCAGCAGCCAGAGGCCGTCCAGCACAGATACGCAGTATTTT. Translation gives CASSQRPSSTDTQYF.